Below are 18 T cell receptor beta chains sequenced from a single sample in a study of cytomegalovirus exposure and HLA in healthy donors. It was with 60 Vbeta and 13 Jbeta primers that the PCR ran. Only in-frame clones appear in the TCRdb table, and some are missing; sequencing was by immunoSEQ multiplex PCR. The sample lists approximately 160,000 clones, more than 65% occurring once. Specimen: PBMCs. The receptors here all came from a male donor in good health and CMV-seronegative.

This chain links TRBV19 with TRBJ1-2; D is possibly TRBD1 (5 bases). The V gene's germline CDR1 is LNHDA and CDR2 SQIVND (reference sequence). With 3 bases removed from V and 4 bases from J, the gap between germline ends came to 12 bases. This CDR3 is 14 amino acids long. As DNA, the CDR3 is TGTGCCAGTAGTATGAATGGCGGGACCTATGGCTACACCTTC. It translates to CASSMNGGTYGYTF.

The chain is built from TRBV19 and TRBJ2-1; 12 bases fit TRBD2. Germline-derived CDR1 and CDR2 are LNHDA and SQIVND (reference sequence). The V and J ends lost 7 bases and 5 bases, in that order; junction bases with no gene match: 15. The CDR3 sequence is 18 residues long. The CDR3 nucleotides are TGTGCCAGTACCAACCTGAACAGGGGACTAGCGGGCGACAATGAGCAGTTCTTC. Amino acid sequence: CASTNLNRGLAGDNEQFF.

The chain is built from TRBV30 and TRBJ2-7, with D tentatively TRBD2 (5 bases). V lost 3 bases and J 6 bases, leaving 12 bases between the germline ends. This CDR3 region has 12 residues. CDR1 GTSNPN and CDR2 SVGIG come from the germline V gene (reference sequence). In nucleotides, the CDR3 is TGTGCCTGGAGCCCCCTAGCTGGCGAGCAGTACTTC. Translation gives CAWSPLAGEQYF.

The V gene is TRBV30, the J gene TRBJ1-5; 7 bases align to TRBD1. Germline loops: CDR1 GTSNPN, CDR2 SVGIG (reference sequence). V lost 2 bases to trimming and J lost 7 bases; unmatched junction nucleotides: 5. The CDR3 extends over 13 amino acids. This CDR3 reads CAWSPGGRQPQHF. For the CDR3, the DNA is TGTGCCTGGAGTCCAGGGGGGCGGCAGCCCCAGCATTTT.

The sample holds a few counts of this clone. The chain recombines TRBV6-6 with TRBJ1-1, with a possible D match to TRBD1 (5 bases). The V end was cut by 4 bases, the J end by 13 bases, with 16 bases between. CDR1 is MNHNY, CDR2 SVGAGI, per germline (reference sequence). This CDR3 region has 12 residues. The DNA for the CDR3 is TGTGCCAGCAGTTCAACAACAGGTTTTTTTTTCTTT. The encoded protein is CASSSTTGFFFF.

The chain couples TRBV6-1 to TRBJ2-3; TRBD1 matches at 7 bases. Losses at the gene ends were 2 bases for V and 2 bases for J; bases not matched to a gene: 4. CDR1 is MNHNS, CDR2 SASEGT, per germline. The CDR3 consists of 15 residues. CDR3 loop: CASSELQGTTDTQYF. CDR3 in DNA: TGTGCCAGCAGTGAATTACAGGGGACCACAGATACGCAGTATTTT.

The count of this clone is one. This chain links TRBV5-1 with TRBJ1-2, with 7 positions matching TRBD1. In germline, CDR1 is SGHRS, CDR2 YFSETQ. V lost 4 bases to trimming and J lost 7 bases; unmatched junction nucleotides: 13. The CDR3 runs 15 residues. This CDR3 is CASSPRDNRGSGYTF. CDR3 DNA sequence: TGCGCCAGCAGCCCCAGAGACAACAGGGGTAGTGGCTACACCTTC.

The chain uses TRBV5-4 and TRBJ1-1; D not certain. Germline V gene data show CDR1 as SGHNT and CDR2 as YYREEE (reference sequence). The germline V and J ends were trimmed by 2 bases and 6 bases, with 11 bases remaining between them. The CDR3 covers 13 residues. The CDR3 spells CASSFPRGAEAFF. Written as DNA, the CDR3 is TGTGCCAGCAGCTTCCCGCGCGGCGCTGAAGCTTTCTTT.

The chain's CDR3 is CASGFGTGLGETQYF. The CDR3 DNA sequence: TGTGCCAGCGGATTTGGGACAGGGCTAGGAGAGACCCAGTACTTC. The rearrangement uses TRBV9 and TRBJ2-5; 9 bases align to TRBD1. V was pared by 7 bases and J by 4 bases, with 11 bases of the junction left unmatched. The CDR3 consists of 15 residues. The V gene's germline CDR1 is SGDLS and CDR2 YYNGEE. The entire variable domain, with the rest obtained from reference TRBV9 and TRBJ2-5, is as follows: DSGVTQTPKHLITATGQRVTLRCSPRSGDLSVYWYQQSLDQGLQFLIQYYNGEERAKGNILERFSAQQFPDLHSELNLSSLELGDSALYFCASGFGTGLGETQYFGPGTRLLVL.

The chain is built from TRBV1 and TRBJ1-5. TRBV1 is shown as a pseudogene. This CDR3 spans 14 amino acids. The CDR3 loop is CTSSPFVAVQPQHF. The CDR3 nucleotides are TGCACCAGCAGCCCTTTTGTGGCGGTTCAGCCCCAGCATTTT.

This sequence joins TRBV9 and TRBJ2-1; TRBD2 matches at 7 bases. Per germline, CDR1 SGDLS and CDR2 YYNGEE. The CDR3 runs 15 residues. The V segment lost 0 bases and the J segment 4 bases; nucleotides outside the gene matches: 4. CDR3 nucleotides: TGTGCCAGCAGCGTAGCAGGGACTACTTACAATGAGCAGTTCTTC. Its protein product is CASSVAGTTYNEQFF. The full variable domain, completed using reference TRBV9 and TRBJ2-1, is DSGVTQTPKHLITATGQRVTLRCSPRSGDLSVYWYQQSLDQGLQFLIQYYNGEERAKGNILERFSAQQFPDLHSELNLSSLELGDSALYFCASSVAGTTYNEQFFGPGTRLTVL.

The rearrangement joins TRBV27 to TRBJ1-1; TRBD1 is a possible D gene (5 bases). This CDR3 comprises 13 residues. Per germline, CDR1 MNHEY and CDR2 SMNVEV (reference sequence). With 6 bases removed from V and 6 bases from J, the gap between germline ends came to 14 bases. CDR3 sequence: CASSWGGRPEAFF. CDR3 bases: TGTGCCAGCAGCTGGGGGGGTCGCCCTGAAGCTTTCTTT.

CDR3 sequence reads: CASSSDTDSYNEQFF. CDR3 sequence (DNA): TGCGCCAGCAGCTCAGACACGGACTCCTACAATGAGCAGTTCTTC. The V and J genes are TRBV5-1 and TRBJ2-1; D unclear. The V gene lost 3 bases and the J gene lost 0 bases, with 10 bases spanning the gap. The CDR3 has 15 residues. The germline V gene has CDR1 SGHRS and CDR2 YFSETQ. Based on the CDR3 plus reference TRBV5-1 and TRBJ2-1, the full variable domain is KAGVTQTPRYLIKTRGQQVTLSCSPISGHRSVSWYQQTPGQGLQFLFEYFSETQRNKGNFPGRFSGRQFSNSRSEMNVSTLELGDSALYLCASSSDTDSYNEQFFGPGTRLTVL.

This chain connects TRBV7-2 to TRBJ2-1; D might be TRBD1 (5 bases). The V and J ends lost 3 bases and 9 bases respectively, with 9 bases between them. This CDR3 contains 12 residues. Germline assignment: CDR1 SGHTA and CDR2 FQGNSA. CDR3 DNA sequence: TGTGCCAGCAGCTTTGGTCAGGGTGAGCAGTTCTTC. Its protein product is CASSFGQGEQFF. The full variable domain, its missing parts supplied by reference TRBV7-2 and TRBJ2-1, is GAGVSQSPSNKVTEKGKDVELRCDPISGHTALYWYRQSLGQGLEFLIYFQGNSAPDKSGLPSDRFSAERTGGSVSTLTIQRTQQEDSAVYLCASSFGQGEQFFGPGTRLTVL.

The rearrangement joins TRBV5-1 to TRBJ2-1; a weak D match, TRBD2 (6 bases). The V gene lost 0 bases and the J gene lost 8 bases, with 15 bases spanning the gap. The CDR3 has 15 amino acids. Germline lookup yields CDR1 SGHRS and CDR2 YFSETQ. CDR3 sequence reads: CASSLDTPSVDEQFF. DNA of the CDR3: TGCGCCAGCAGCTTGGATACTCCTAGCGTTGATGAGCAGTTCTTC. The variable domain in full, with the rest retrieved from reference TRBV5-1 and TRBJ2-1, is KAGVTQTPRYLIKTRGQQVTLSCSPISGHRSVSWYQQTPGQGLQFLFEYFSETQRNKGNFPGRFSGRQFSNSRSEMNVSTLELGDSALYLCASSLDTPSVDEQFFGPGTRLTVL.

The V and J genes are TRBV7-3 and TRBJ2-2; tentatively, D is TRBD1 (6 bases). The CDR3 length is 15 residues. Germline assignment: CDR1 SGHTA and CDR2 FQGTGA. V lost 3 bases to trimming and J lost 7 bases, with 15 bases between them. This CDR3 is CASSLRTGGGGELFF. CDR3 coding DNA: TGTGCCAGCAGCTTGCGGACTGGGGGCGGCGGGGAGCTGTTTTTT.

V gene TRBV9 combines with J gene TRBJ2-3; 12 bases fit TRBD2. V was pared by 4 bases and J by 1 base, with 4 bases of the junction left unmatched. The length of the CDR3 is 16 residues. From germline, CDR1 is SGDLS and CDR2 YYNGEE. CDR3 protein: CASSFRTSGGTDTQYF. DNA for the CDR3: TGTGCCAGCAGCTTCCGGACTAGCGGGGGCACAGATACGCAGTATTTT.

V is TRBV27 and J is TRBJ2-4; 8 bases agree with TRBD1. The CDR3 covers 15 residues. J gave up 4 bases and V 4 bases, and 6 bases lay outside the gene matches. Germline V gene lookup returns CDR1 MNHEY and CDR2 SMNVEV (reference sequence). The CDR3 nucleotides read TGTGCCAGCAGTTCAAAGGACAGGGCAAAAAACATTCAGTACTTC. Encoded protein: CASSSKDRAKNIQYF.